This entry concerns a single TCR beta chain. The germline V gene has CDR1 ENHRY and CDR2 SYGVKD. V shed 4 bases and J 0 bases; nucleotides not matched to a gene: 7. CDR3 length: 16 amino acids. This entry comes from a study of blood T cell repertoires in COVID-19. Overall study context: Whether acute or convalescent, the COVID-19 samples came from the United States, Italy and Spain. In each case, the material was cDNA or gDNA derived from T cells, B-cell-depleted T cells, or PBMCs.

Repertoires were generated with immunoSEQ multiplex PCR, while TCRdb's copy carries only in-frame clones and drops some. The table shows around 130,000 clones, with roughly nine tenths occurring only once. Sample: peripheral blood. The source of this sequence is an older man with active or convalescent COVID-19. The J gene is TRBJ1-1, the V gene TRBV10-3, with 8 nucleotides matching TRBD1. The CDR3 nucleotides read TGTGCCATCAGTGGACAGGGGAGTCTACTGAACACTGAAGCTTTCTTT. It specifies CAISGQGSLLNTEAFF.